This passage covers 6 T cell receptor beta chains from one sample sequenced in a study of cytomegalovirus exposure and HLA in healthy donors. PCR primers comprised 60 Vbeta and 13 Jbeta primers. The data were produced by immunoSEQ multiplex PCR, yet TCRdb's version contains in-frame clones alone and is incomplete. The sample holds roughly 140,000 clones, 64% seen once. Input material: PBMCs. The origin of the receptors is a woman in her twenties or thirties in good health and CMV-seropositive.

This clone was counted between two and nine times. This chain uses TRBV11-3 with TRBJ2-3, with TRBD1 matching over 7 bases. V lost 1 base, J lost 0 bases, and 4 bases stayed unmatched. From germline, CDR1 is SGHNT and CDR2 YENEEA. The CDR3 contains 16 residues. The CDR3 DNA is TGTGCCAGCAGCTTAGTCGGGACAGTTAGCACAGATACGCAGTATTTT. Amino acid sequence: CASSLVGTVSTDTQYF.

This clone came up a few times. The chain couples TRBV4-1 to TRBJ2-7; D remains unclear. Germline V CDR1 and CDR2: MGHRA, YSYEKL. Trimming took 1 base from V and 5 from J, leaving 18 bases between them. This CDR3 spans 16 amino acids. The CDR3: CASSQVNLVSMDEQYF. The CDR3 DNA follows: TGCGCCAGCAGCCAAGTTAACCTCGTCTCTATGGACGAGCAGTACTTC.

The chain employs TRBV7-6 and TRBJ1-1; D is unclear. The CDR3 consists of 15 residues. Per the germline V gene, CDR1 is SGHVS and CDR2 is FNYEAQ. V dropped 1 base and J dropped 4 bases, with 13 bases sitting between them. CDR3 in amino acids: CASSLVSSSGTEAFF. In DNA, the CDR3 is TGTGCCAGCAGCTTAGTGTCGTCGTCAGGCACTGAAGCTTTCTTT.

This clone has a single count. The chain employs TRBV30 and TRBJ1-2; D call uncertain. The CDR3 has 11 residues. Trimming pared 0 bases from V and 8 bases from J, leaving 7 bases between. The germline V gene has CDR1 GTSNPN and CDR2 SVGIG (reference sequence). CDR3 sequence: CAWSVLRGYTF. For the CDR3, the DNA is TGTGCCTGGAGTGTACTGCGAGGCTACACCTTC.

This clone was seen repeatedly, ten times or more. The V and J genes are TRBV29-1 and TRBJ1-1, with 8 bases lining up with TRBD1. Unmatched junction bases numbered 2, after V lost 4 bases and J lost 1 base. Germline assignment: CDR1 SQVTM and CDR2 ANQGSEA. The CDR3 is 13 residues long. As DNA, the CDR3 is TGCAGCGTTGGACAGGGGACGAACACTGAAGCTTTCTTT. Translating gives CSVGQGTNTEAFF.

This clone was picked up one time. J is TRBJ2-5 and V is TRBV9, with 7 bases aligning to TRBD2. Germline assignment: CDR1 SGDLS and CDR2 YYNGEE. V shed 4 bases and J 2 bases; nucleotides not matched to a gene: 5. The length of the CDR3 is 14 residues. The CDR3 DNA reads TGTGCCAGCAGCCCAGCGGGGTATCAAGAGACCCAGTACTTC. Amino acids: CASSPAGYQETQYF. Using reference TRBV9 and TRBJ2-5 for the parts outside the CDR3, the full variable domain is DSGVTQTPKHLITATGQRVTLRCSPRSGDLSVYWYQQSLDQGLQFLIQYYNGEERAKGNILERFSAQQFPDLHSELNLSSLELGDSALYFCASSPAGYQETQYFGPGTRLLVL.